One sample yielded the 10 T cell receptor beta chains listed below, sequenced in a study of blood T cell repertoires in COVID-19. Using immunoSEQ multiplex PCR, the repertoire was profiled, and TCRdb retains in-frame clones only, with some absent. The sample has roughly 50,000 clones, roughly 80% seen once. Sequencing was done on a sample of peripheral blood. These receptors came from a man between 40 and 49 years old with acute or convalescent COVID-19.

This chain uses TRBV19 with TRBJ1-6; no reliable D call. V was trimmed by 8 bases and J by 3 bases, leaving 17 bases between them. This CDR3 comprises 16 residues. The V gene's germline CDR1 is LNHDA and CDR2 SQIVND (reference sequence). CDR3 sequence: CASSSSGELYNSPLHF. Written as DNA, the CDR3 is TGTGCCAGTTCATCGTCAGGCGAACTCTATAATTCACCCCTCCACTTT.

This clone was picked up a small number of times. V gene TRBV6-1 combines with J gene TRBJ1-1; maybe TRBD1 (5 bases). Deletions cut 2 bases from V and 3 bases from J, with 13 bases between. CDR1 MNHNS and CDR2 SASEGT come from the germline V gene. The CDR3 runs 15 residues. In DNA, the CDR3 is TGTGCCAGCAGTGAATCCCCTCAGGGATACACTGAAGCTTTCTTT. Translation: CASSESPQGYTEAFF.

The chain couples TRBV10-3 to TRBJ1-2; D is unclear. This CDR3 has 12 residues. Germline V lookup: CDR1 ENHRY, CDR2 SYGVKD. Trimming took 0 bases from V and 6 from J, leaving 5 bases between them. CDR3 sequence: CAISESLNGYTF. In DNA form, the CDR3 reads TGTGCCATCAGTGAGTCGCTAAATGGCTACACCTTC.

The count of this clone is one. The V and J genes are TRBV30 and TRBJ1-1, with D maybe TRBD1 (5 bases). This CDR3 comprises 17 residues. Germline CDR1 is GTSNPN and CDR2 is SVGIG (reference sequence). Trimming shortened V by 0 bases and J by 4 bases, and 21 bases separated the two germline ends. In DNA, the CDR3 is TGTGCCTGGAGTGTATCCTGGAGTGCCAGGGTAGGCACTGAAGCTTTCTTT. It encodes CAWSVSWSARVGTEAFF.

V is TRBV2 and J is TRBJ1-1; TRBD1 matches 8 bases. This CDR3 has 14 residues. Germline-derived CDR1 and CDR2 are SNHLY and FYNNEI. Trimming took 3 bases from V and 6 from J; bases not matched to a gene: 6. CDR3 residues: CASSDRTGRAEAFF. CDR3 sequence (DNA): TGTGCCAGCAGTGACAGGACAGGGAGGGCTGAAGCTTTCTTT.

This clone was recorded only once. This chain joins TRBV30 and TRBJ1-2; perhaps TRBD1 as D (6 bases). V lost 1 base and J 3 bases, leaving 9 bases between the germline ends. CDR1 and CDR2 (germline): GTSNPN, SVGIG (reference sequence). This CDR3 comprises 13 residues. The CDR3 region has the DNA TGTGCCTGGAGTGCCAAGGGGGACTATGGCTACACCTTC. It specifies CAWSAKGDYGYTF. Looking up the rest from reference TRBV30 and TRBJ1-2 gives the full variable domain: SQTIHQWPATLVQPVGSPLSLECTVEGTSNPNLYWYRQAAGRGLQLLFYSVGIGQISSEVPQNLSASRPQDRQFILSSKKLLLSDSGFYLCAWSAKGDYGYTFGSGTRLTVV.

The CDR3 here is CASSSLRGSEAFF. DNA for the CDR3: TGTGCCAGCAGTTCCCTCAGGGGGTCTGAAGCTTTCTTT. J is TRBJ1-1 and V is TRBV2, with TRBD1 matching 7 bases. Germline CDR1 and CDR2: SNHLY and FYNNEI. J lost 6 bases, V lost 5 bases, and 6 bases had no gene match. The CDR3 totals 13 residues.

The CDR3, as DNA: TGTGCCAGCAGCCGGGACAGGGGGCTATACGAGCAGTACTTC. Its translation: CASSRDRGLYEQYF. The V gene is TRBV4-2, the J gene TRBJ2-7; 12 bases map to TRBD1. This CDR3 comprises 14 residues. Germline CDR1 is LGHNA and CDR2 is YNFKEQ. J lost 4 bases, V lost 4 bases, and 2 bases had no gene match.

V is TRBV3-1 (or the pseudogene TRBV3-2) and J is TRBJ2-5, with D perhaps TRBD1 (5 bases). The CDR3 sequence is 14 residues long. The germline V gene encodes CDR1 LGHDT and CDR2 YNNKEL (reference sequence). V was pared by 1 base and J by 9 bases, with 15 bases between. Here the CDR3 reads CASSQGQRGVAQYF. The CDR3 DNA reads as TGTGCCAGCAGCCAAGGACAGCGTGGCGTGGCCCAGTACTTC.

V is TRBV4-1 and J is TRBJ2-4; D may be TRBD2 (5 bases). Germline V gives CDR1 MGHRA, CDR2 YSYEKL. Trimming stripped 1 base from V and 5 bases from J, with 12 bases between. There are 15 residues in the CDR3. The CDR3 bases are TGCGCCAGCAGCCAAGTTGAGGCCGGGGAAAACATTCAGTACTTC. It translates to CASSQVEAGENIQYF.